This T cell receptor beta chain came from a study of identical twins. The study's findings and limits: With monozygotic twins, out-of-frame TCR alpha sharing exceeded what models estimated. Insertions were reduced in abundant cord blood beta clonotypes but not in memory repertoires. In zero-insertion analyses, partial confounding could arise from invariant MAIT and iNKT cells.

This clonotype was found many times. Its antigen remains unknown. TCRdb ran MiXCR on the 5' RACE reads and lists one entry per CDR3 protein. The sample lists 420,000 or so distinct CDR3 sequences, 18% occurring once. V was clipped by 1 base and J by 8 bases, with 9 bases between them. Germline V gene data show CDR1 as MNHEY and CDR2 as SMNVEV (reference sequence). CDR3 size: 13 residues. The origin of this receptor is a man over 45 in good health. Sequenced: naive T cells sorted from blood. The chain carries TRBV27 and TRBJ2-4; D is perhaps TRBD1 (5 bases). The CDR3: CASSLFGADIQYF. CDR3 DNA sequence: TGTGCCAGCAGTTTATTTGGGGCGGACATTCAGTACTTC.